A single T cell receptor beta chain is shown here with its context. The second PCR ran about 6 to 12 cycles with a sample-barcoded 5' primer and J-beta primers. TCRdb called the 5' RACE reads again in MiXCR, with one record for every CDR3 protein. The sample records around 670,000 distinct CDR3 sequences, approximately 30% being singletons. In germline, CDR1 is SGHAT, CDR2 FQNNGV. This CDR3 spans 18 amino acids. V was cut by 0 bases and J by 0 bases, with 16 bases left in between. This entry belongs to a study of blood T cells in healthy people across ages. V is TRBV11-2 and J is TRBJ2-3; D gene ambiguous. Specimen: blood. This receptor was taken from a woman aged 80 or over in good health. The DNA for the CDR3 is TGTGCCAGCAGCTTAGAATTCGGACGTACGGCTAGCACAGATACGCAGTATTTT. It is translated as CASSLEFGRTASTDTQYF.